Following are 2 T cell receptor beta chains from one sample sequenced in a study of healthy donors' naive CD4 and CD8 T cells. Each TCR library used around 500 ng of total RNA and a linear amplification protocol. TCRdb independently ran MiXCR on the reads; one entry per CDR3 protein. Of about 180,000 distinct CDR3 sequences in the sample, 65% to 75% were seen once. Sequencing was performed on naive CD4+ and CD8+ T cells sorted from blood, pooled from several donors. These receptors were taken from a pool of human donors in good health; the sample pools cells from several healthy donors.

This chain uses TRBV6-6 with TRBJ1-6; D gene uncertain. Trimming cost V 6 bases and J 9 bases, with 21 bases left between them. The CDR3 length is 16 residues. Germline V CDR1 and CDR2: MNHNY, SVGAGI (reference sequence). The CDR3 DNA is TGTGCCAGCAGCCTACCTTTCGGGCGGACGATTTCACCCCTCCACTTT. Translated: CASSLPFGRTISPLHF.

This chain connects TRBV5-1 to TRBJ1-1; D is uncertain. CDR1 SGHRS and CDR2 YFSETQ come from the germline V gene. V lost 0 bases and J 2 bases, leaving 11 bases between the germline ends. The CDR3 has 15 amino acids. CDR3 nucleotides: TGCGCCAGCAGCTTGGCTCCAACACCCAACACTGAAGCTTTCTTT. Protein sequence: CASSLAPTPNTEAFF. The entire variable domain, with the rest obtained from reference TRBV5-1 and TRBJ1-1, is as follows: KAGVTQTPRYLIKTRGQQVTLSCSPISGHRSVSWYQQTPGQGLQFLFEYFSETQRNKGNFPGRFSGRQFSNSRSEMNVSTLELGDSALYLCASSLAPTPNTEAFFGQGTRLTVV.